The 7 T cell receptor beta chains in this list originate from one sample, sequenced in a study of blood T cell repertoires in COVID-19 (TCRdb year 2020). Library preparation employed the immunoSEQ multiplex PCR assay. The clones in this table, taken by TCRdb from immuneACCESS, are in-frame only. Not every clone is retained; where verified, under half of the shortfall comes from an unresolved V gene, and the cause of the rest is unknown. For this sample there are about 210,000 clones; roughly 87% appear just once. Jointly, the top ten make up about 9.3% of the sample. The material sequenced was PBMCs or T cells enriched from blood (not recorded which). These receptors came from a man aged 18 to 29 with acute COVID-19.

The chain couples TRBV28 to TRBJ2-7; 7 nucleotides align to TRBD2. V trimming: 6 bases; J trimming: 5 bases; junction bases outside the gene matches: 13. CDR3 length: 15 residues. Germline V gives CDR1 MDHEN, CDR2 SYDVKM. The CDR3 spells CASRLGGGFWDEQYF. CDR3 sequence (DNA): TGTGCCAGCAGACTGGGGGGGGGTTTTTGGGACGAGCAGTACTTC.

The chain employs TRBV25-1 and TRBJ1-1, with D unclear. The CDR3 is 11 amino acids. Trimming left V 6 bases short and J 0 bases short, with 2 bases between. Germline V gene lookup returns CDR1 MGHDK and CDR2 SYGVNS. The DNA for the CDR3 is TGTGCCAGCAGCATGAACACTGAAGCTTTCTTT. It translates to CASSMNTEAFF.

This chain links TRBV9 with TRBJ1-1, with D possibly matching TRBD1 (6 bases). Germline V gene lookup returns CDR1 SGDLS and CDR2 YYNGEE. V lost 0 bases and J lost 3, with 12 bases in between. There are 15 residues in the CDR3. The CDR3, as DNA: TGTGCCAGCAGCGTAGGGGGGACATCGGACACTGAAGCTTTCTTT. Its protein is CASSVGGTSDTEAFF.

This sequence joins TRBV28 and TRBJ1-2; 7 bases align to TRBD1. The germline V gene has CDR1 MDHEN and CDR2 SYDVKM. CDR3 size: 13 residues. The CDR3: CANRDSDSYGYTF. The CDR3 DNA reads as TGTGCGAACAGGGACAGTGACTCCTATGGCTACACCTTC.

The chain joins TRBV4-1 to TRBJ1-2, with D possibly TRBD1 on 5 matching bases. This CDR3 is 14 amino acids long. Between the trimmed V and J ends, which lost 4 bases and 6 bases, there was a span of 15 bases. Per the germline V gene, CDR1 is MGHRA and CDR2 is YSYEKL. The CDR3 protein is CASSPRVGRDGYTF. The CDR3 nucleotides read TGCGCCAGCAGCCCCAGGGTCGGCCGGGATGGCTACACCTTC.

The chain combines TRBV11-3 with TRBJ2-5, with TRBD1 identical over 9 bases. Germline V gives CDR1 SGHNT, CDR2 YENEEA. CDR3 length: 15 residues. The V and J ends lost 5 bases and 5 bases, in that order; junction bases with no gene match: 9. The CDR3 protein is CASSPQGAIMETQYF. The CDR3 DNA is TGTGCCAGCAGCCCACAGGGGGCTATTATGGAGACCCAGTACTTC.

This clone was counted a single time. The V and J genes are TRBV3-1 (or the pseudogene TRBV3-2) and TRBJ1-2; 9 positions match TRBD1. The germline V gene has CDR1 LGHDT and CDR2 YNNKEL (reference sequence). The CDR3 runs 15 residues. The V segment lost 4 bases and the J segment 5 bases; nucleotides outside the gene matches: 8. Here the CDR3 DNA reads TGTGCCAGCAGCCCGGGACAGGGTTTTGGATATGGCTACACCTTC. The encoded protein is CASSPGQGFGYGYTF.